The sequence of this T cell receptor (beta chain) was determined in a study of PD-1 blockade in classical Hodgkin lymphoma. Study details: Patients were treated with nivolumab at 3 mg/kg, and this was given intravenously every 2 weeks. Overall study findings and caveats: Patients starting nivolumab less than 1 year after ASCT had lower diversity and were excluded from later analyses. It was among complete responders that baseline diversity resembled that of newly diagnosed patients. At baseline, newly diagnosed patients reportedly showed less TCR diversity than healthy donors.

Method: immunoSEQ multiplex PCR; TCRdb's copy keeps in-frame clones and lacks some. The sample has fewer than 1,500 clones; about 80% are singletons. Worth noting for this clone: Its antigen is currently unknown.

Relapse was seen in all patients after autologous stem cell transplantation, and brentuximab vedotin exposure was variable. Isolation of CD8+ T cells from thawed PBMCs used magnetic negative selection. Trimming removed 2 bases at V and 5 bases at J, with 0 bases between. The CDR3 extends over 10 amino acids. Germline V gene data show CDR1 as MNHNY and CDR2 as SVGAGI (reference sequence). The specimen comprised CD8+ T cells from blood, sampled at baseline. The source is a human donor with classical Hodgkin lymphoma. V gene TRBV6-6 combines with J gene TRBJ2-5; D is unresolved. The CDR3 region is CASSYETQYF. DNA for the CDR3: TGTGCCAGCAGTTACGAGACCCAGTACTTC.